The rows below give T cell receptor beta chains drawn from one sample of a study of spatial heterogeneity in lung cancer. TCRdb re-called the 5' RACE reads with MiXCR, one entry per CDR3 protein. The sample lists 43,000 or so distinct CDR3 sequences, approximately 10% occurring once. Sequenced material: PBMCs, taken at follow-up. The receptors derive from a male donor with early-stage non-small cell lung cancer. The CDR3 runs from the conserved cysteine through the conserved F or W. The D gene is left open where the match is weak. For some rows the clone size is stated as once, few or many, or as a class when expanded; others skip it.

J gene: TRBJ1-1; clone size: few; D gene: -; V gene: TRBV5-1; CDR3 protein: CASSSPGRGTEAFF; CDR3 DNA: TGCGCCAGCAGCTCCCCGGGGAGGGGGACTGAAGCTTTCTTT
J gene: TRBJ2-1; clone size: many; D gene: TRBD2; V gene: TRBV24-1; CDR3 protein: CATSETSGRAVNEQFF; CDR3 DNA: TGTGCCACCAGTGAAACTAGCGGGAGGGCGGTCAATGAGCAGTTCTTC
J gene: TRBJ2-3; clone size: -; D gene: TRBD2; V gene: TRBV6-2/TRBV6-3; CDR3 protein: CASSLAGGPTDTQYF; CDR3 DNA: TGTGCCAGCAGTCTAGCGGGGGGACCCACAGATACGCAGTATTTT
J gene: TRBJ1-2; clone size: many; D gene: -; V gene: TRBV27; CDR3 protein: CASSTAREGVYGYTF; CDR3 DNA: TGTGCCAGCAGTACCGCCAGGGAGGGCGTCTATGGCTACACCTTC
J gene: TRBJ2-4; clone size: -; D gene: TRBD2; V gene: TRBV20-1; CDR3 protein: CSATRSGSTAKNIQYF; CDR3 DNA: TGCAGTGCAACTCGTAGCGGGAGTACGGCCAAAAACATTCAGTACTTC
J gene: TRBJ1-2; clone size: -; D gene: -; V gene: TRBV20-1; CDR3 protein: CSASLGNYGYTF; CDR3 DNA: TGCAGTGCTAGCCTGGGAAACTATGGCTACACCTTC
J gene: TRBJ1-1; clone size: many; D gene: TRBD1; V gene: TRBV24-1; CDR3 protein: CATSESGTGTTEAFF; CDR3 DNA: TGTGCCACCAGTGAATCCGGGACAGGGACCACTGAAGCTTTCTTT
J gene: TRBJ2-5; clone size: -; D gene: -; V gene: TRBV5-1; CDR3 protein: CASSERADQETQYF; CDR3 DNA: TGCGCCAGCAGCGAGCGGGCAGACCAAGAGACCCAGTACTTC
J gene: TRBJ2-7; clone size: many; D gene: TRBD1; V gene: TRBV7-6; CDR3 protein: CASSLTGSKSYEQYF; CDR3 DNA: TGTGCCAGCAGCTTGACAGGGTCGAAGAGCTACGAGCAGTACTTC
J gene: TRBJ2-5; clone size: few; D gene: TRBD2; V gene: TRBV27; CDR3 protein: CASSLFRGGSRETQYF; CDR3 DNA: TGTGCCAGCAGTTTATTTCGGGGGGGCAGCAGAGAGACCCAGTACTTC
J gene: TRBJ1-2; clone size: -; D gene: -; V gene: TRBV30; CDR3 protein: CAWSVLGPLQSGYTF; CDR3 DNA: TGTGCCTGGAGTGTATTGGGGCCCCTCCAGAGCGGCTACACCTTC
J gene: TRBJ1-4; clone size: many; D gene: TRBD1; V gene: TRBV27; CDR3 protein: CASSVRGTGANEKLFF; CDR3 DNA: TGTGCCAGCAGTGTCAGGGGGACAGGCGCTAATGAAAAACTGTTTTTT
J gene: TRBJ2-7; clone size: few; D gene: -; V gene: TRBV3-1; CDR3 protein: CASSPVGVGSYEQYF; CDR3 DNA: TGTGCCAGCAGCCCCGTAGGGGTTGGGTCCTACGAGCAGTACTTC
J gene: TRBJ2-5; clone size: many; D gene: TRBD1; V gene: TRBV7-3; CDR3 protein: CASSPTTGIETQYF; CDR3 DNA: TGTGCCAGCAGCCCGACGACAGGGATAGAGACCCAGTACTTC
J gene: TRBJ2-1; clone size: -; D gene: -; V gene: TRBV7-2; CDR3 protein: CASSSYSNSYNEQFF; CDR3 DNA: TGTGCCAGCAGCTCCTACTCAAATTCCTACAATGAGCAGTTCTTC
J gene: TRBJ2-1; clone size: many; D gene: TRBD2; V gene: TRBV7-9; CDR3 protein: CASSPGTSGAGEQFF; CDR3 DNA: TGTGCCAGCAGCCCTGGGACTAGCGGAGCCGGCGAGCAGTTCTTC
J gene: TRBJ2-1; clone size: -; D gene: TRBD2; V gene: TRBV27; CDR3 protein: CASSFRLASNEQFF; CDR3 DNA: TGTGCCAGCAGTTTCAGACTAGCTTCTAATGAGCAGTTCTTC
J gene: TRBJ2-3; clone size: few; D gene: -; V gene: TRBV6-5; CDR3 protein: CASRAPLARGTDTQYF; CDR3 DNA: TGTGCCAGCAGGGCCCCACTAGCTAGGGGCACAGATACGCAGTATTTT
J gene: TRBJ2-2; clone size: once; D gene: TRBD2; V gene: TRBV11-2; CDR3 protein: CASSQEAGVRTGELFF; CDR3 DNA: TGCGCCAGCAGCCAAGAAGCGGGAGTACGCACCGGGGAGCTGTTTTTT
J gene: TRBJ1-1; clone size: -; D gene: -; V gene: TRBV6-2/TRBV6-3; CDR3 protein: CASSVRSNTEAFF; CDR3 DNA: TGTGCCAGCAGCGTTAGGAGCAACACTGAAGCTTTCTTT
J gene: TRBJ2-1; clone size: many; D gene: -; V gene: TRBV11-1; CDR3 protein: CASSLALGADNEQFF; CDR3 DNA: TGTGCCAGCAGCTTAGCGCTGGGGGCAGATAATGAGCAGTTCTTC
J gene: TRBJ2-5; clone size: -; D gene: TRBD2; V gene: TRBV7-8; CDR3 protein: CASSLVPSTGGRETQYF; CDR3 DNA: TGTGCCAGCAGCTTAGTCCCTTCTACGGGAGGTCGGGAGACCCAGTACTTC
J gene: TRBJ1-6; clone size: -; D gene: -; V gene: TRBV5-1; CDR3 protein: CASSLAGEPALSPLHF; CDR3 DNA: TGCGCCAGCAGCTTGGCCGGGGAACCCGCCCTTTCACCCCTCCACTTT
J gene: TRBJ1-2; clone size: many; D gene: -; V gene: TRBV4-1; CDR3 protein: CASSPIRSEGANYGYTF; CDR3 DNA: TGCGCCAGCAGCCCCATACGTTCGGAGGGAGCTAACTATGGCTACACCTTC
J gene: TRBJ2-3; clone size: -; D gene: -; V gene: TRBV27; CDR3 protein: CASSLGSPTDTQYF; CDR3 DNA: TGTGCCAGCAGTTTGGGCAGCCCCACAGATACGCAGTATTTT
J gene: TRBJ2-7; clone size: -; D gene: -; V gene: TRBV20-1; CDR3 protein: CSVGGLSYEQYF; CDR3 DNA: TGCAGTGTAGGGGGACTCTCCTACGAGCAGTACTTC
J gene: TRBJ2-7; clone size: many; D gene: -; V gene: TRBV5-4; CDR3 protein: CASSLVPSYEQYF; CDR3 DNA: TGTGCCAGCAGCTTGGTCCCATCCTACGAGCAGTACTTC
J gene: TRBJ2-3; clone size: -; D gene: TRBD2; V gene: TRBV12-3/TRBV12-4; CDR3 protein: CASSPQAGGSTDTQYF; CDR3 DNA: TGTGCCAGCAGCCCGCAGGCGGGGGGTAGTACAGATACGCAGTATTTT
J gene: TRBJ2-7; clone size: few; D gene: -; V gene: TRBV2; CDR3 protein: CASREMGNSYEQYF; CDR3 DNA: TGTGCCAGTAGAGAAATGGGGAACTCCTACGAGCAGTACTTC
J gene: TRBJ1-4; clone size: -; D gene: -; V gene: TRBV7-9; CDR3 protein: CASSSRSDTSEKLFF; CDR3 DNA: TGTGCCAGCAGCTCCAGGAGTGACACCTCCGAAAAACTGTTTTTT
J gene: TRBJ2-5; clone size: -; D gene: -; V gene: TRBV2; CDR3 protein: CASSETQGGETQYF; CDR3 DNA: TGTGCCAGCAGTGAGACCCAGGGCGGTGAGACCCAGTACTTC
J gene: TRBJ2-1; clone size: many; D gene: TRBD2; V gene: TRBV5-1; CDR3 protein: CASSSAGGSYNEQFF; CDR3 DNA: TGCGCCAGCAGCAGCGCCGGGGGGTCCTACAATGAGCAGTTCTTC
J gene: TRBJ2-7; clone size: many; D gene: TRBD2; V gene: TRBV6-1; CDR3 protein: CASSKTSGPYEQYF; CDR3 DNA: TGTGCCAGCAGCAAGACTAGCGGACCCTACGAGCAGTACTTC
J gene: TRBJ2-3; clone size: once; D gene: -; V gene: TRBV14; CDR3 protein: CASSSVLDRRIDTQYF; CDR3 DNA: TGTGCCAGCAGCTCCGTACTCGACCGACGGATAGATACGCAGTATTTT
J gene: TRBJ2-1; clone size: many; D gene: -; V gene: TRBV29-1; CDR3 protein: CSVLLLGGNEQFF; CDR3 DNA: TGCAGCGTCCTCCTGCTAGGGGGAAATGAGCAGTTCTTC
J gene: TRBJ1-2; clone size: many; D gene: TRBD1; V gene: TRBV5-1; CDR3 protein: CASSLDRAGGQAHGYTF; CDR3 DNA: TGCGCCAGCAGCTTGGATCGCGCCGGGGGACAGGCCCATGGCTACACCTTC
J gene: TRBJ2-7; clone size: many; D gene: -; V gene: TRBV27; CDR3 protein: CASSSSYEQYF; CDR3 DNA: TGTGCCAGCAGTTCCTCCTACGAGCAGTACTTC
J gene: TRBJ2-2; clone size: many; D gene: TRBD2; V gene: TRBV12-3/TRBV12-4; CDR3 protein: CASSPGLAGSGELFF; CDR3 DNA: TGTGCCAGCAGTCCGGGACTAGCGGGATCCGGGGAGCTGTTTTTT
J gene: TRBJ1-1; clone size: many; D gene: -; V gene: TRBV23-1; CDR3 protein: CASSTLGTLNSDEAFF; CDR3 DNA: TGCGCCAGCAGTACTTTGGGGACACTGAATTCAGATGAAGCTTTCTTT
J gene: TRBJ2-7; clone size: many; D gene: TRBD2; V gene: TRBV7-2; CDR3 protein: CASSLGGGTSGIDEQYF; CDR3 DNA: TGTGCCAGCAGCTTAGGCGGCGGGACTAGCGGGATCGACGAGCAGTACTTC
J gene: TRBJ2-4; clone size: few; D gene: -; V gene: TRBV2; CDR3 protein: CASSGGLGNIQYF; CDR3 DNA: TGTGCCAGCAGTGGCGGCCTGGGGAACATTCAGTACTTC
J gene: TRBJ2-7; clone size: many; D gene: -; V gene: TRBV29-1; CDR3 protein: CSVEGVLYEQYF; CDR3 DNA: TGCAGCGTTGAAGGGGTCCTCTACGAGCAGTACTTC
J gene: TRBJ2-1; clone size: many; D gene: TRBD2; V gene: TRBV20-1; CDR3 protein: CSASGRRNSNEQFF; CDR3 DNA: TGCAGTGCTAGCGGGAGGAGGAATAGCAATGAGCAGTTCTTC
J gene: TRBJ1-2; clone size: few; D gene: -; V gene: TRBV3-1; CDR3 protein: CASSQGDYGYTF; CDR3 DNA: TGTGCCAGCAGCCAGGGGGACTATGGCTACACCTTC
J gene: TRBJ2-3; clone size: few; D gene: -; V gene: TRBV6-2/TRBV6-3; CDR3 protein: CASSEGPHTQYF; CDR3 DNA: TGTGCCAGCAGTGAAGGTCCGCATACGCAGTATTTT
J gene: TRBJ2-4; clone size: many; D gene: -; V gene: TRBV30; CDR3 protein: CAWSLGTRDNIQYF; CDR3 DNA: TGTGCCTGGAGTCTAGGGACCCGGGATAACATTCAGTACTTC
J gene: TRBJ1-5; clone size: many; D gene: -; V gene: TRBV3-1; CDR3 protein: CASSLNYVQPQHF; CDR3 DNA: TGTGCCAGCAGCCTCAACTACGTTCAGCCCCAGCATTTT
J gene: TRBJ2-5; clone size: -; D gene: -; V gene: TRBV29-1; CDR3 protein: CSATSEGKETQYF; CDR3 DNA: TGCAGCGCAACCTCTGAGGGGAAAGAGACCCAGTACTTC
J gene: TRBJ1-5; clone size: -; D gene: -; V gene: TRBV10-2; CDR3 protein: CASSDYRNGQANQPQHF; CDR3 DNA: TGTGCCAGCAGTGACTACCGAAACGGGCAGGCCAATCAGCCCCAGCATTTT
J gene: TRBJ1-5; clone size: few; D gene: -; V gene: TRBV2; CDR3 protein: CASSDVLQPQHF; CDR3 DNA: TGTGCCAGCAGTGATGTCCTTCAGCCCCAGCATTTT
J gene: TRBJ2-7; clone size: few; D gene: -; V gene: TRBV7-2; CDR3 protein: CASSTRGLHYEQYF; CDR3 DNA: TGTGCCAGCAGCACCCGGGGCCTCCACTACGAGCAGTACTTC
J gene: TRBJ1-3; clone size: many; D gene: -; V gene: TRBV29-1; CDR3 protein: CSVDLAGAGNTIYF; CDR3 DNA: TGCAGCGTTGATTTGGCAGGGGCTGGAAACACCATATATTTT
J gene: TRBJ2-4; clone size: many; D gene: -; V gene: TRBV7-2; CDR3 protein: CASSSRGGNIQYF; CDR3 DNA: TGTGCCAGCAGCTCAAGAGGAGGAAACATTCAGTACTTC
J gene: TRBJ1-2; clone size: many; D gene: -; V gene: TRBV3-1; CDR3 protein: CASSQPGQSYGYTF; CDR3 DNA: TGTGCCAGCAGCCAACCCGGACAAAGCTATGGCTACACCTTC
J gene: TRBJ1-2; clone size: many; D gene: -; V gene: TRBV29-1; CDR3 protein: CSVEKGRSNYGYTF; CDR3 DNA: TGCAGCGTTGAAAAAGGGCGCAGTAACTATGGCTACACCTTC
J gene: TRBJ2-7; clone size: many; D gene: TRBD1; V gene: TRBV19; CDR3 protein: CASRKGTGEDEQYF; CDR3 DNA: TGTGCCAGTAGGAAAGGGACAGGGGAGGACGAGCAGTACTTC
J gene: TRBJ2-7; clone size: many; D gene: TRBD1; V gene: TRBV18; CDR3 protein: CASSPGTGSYEQYF; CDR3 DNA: TGTGCCAGCTCACCGGGGACAGGTTCCTACGAGCAGTACTTC
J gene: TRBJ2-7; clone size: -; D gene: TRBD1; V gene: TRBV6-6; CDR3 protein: CASRMDRKGEQYF; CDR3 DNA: TGTGCCAGCAGGATGGACAGGAAAGGCGAGCAGTACTTC
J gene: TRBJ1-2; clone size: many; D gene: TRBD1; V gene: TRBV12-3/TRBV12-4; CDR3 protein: CASTPGQGAYGYTF; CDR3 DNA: TGTGCCAGCACCCCGGGACAGGGGGCCTATGGCTACACCTTC
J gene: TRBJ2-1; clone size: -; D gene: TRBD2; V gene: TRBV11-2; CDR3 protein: CASSLEASGMAEQFF; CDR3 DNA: TGTGCCAGCAGCTTAGAGGCTAGCGGGATGGCCGAGCAGTTCTTC